This T cell receptor (beta chain) was identified during a study of CD8 T cells in ankylosing spondylitis (dated by TCRdb to about 2017). Concerning the study at large: T cell receptor beta repertoires were profiled in healthy donors and ankylosing spondylitis patients so that disease-linked TCR variants could be found. The full study cohort was made up of approximately 27 ankylosing spondylitis patients and about a hundred healthy donors. Peripheral blood was sampled, and synovial fluid was also collected from ankylosing spondylitis patients. Study-wide conclusions, independent of this receptor: A TCR beta motif made up of several highly homologous amino acid variants appeared to be characteristic of blood from ankylosing spondylitis patients. The disease-linked clones were reported to be significantly enriched in matched synovial fluid samples from ankylosing spondylitis patients. Some of the motif variants had been reported before in the synovial fluid and blood of reactive arthritis patients, a finding that suggests common disease-initiation mechanisms. In peripheral blood, the disease-linked clones were found at relatively low frequencies and had a CD8+ phenotype.

For sequencing, an Illumina HiSeq 2500 was employed. TCR beta libraries were prepared by quantitative 5'-RACE with molecular barcodes. As for how the authors treated the data: A new computational method, built on a probabilistic model of VDJ rearrangement, was used to identify disease-linked TCR variants. TCRdb reran the public reads through fastp at Q25 and MiXCR, keeping productive beta chains. A single entry per CDR3 protein holds the most common genes and DNA from its merged rows. The V and J calls reflect TCRdb's pipeline rather than the authors' work. The table for this sample lists 200,000 to 250,000 distinct CDR3 sequences; about 26% of them were counted only once. Under 7% of the sample is held by the ten biggest clonotypes. In the germline V gene, CDR1 corresponds to MDHEN and CDR2 to SYDVKM. The CDR3 contains 14 residues, cysteine and phenylalanine counted. Only the CDR3 DNA is retained, 42 bases long and in frame from the first base. V gives up 6 bases and J gives up 4 bases, and the segment between their germline ends measures 15 bases.

The count of this clonotype is one. Its specific antigen is unknown. One base away there is no much larger clone; base qualities are not given. One read yields weak evidence. The chain was built from TRBV28 and TRBJ1-2, and TRBD1 may be the D gene, going by 6 matching bases. Sequenced input: blood, either unsorted or a sorted T cell fraction (not recorded which). This TCR derives from a male donor with ankylosing spondylitis or in good health (not recorded which). CDR3 region: CASRRTVDSYGYTF. The nucleotide sequence is given as TGTGCCAGCAGACGGACAGTCGATTCCTATGGCTACACCTTC.